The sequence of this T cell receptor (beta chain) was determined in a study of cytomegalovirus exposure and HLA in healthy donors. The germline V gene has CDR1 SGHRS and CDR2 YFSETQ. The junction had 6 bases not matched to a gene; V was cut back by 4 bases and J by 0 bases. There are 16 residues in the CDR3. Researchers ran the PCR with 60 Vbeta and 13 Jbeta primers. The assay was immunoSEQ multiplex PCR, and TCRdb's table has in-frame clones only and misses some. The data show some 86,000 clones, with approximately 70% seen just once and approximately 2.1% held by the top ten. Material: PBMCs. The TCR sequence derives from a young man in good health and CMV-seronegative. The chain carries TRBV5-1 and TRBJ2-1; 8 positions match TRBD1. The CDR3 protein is CASSLDRVSSYNEQFF. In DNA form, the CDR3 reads TGCGCCAGCAGCCTGGACAGGGTGAGCTCCTACAATGAGCAGTTCTTC. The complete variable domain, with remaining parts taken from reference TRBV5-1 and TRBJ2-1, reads KAGVTQTPRYLIKTRGQQVTLSCSPISGHRSVSWYQQTPGQGLQFLFEYFSETQRNKGNFPGRFSGRQFSNSRSEMNVSTLELGDSALYLCASSLDRVSSYNEQFFGPGTRLTVL.